The rows below give T cell receptor beta chains drawn from one sample of a study of blood T cell repertoires in COVID-19. Using immunoSEQ multiplex PCR, the repertoire was profiled, and TCRdb retains in-frame clones only, with some absent. The sample consists of 190,000 or so clones, around 84% of them appearing once. Sequencing was performed on peripheral blood. These receptors all come from a man aged 35-49 years with active or convalescent COVID-19. Both conserved end residues are part of each CDR3. The listing skips clone size in some rows; elsewhere it reads once, few, many or a size class.

v_call: TRBV13; j_call: TRBJ2-1; clone_size: .; cdr3_aa: CASSLVSGGVYNEQFF
v_call: TRBV4-3; j_call: TRBJ2-2; clone_size: .; cdr3_aa: CASSPGTNTGELFF
v_call: TRBV11-2; j_call: TRBJ1-1; clone_size: few; cdr3_aa: CASSWERTGTEAFF
v_call: TRBV19; j_call: TRBJ2-7; clone_size: .; cdr3_aa: CASSVGTGVSYEQYF
v_call: TRBV28; j_call: TRBJ2-7; clone_size: once; cdr3_aa: CASSLTGGRYEQYF
v_call: TRBV28; j_call: TRBJ2-5; clone_size: .; cdr3_aa: CASSLPRMGTQYF
v_call: TRBV18; j_call: TRBJ1-5; clone_size: .; cdr3_aa: CASSPPGGIQPQHF
v_call: TRBV18; j_call: TRBJ1-2; clone_size: few; cdr3_aa: CASSPSAREEGGYTF
v_call: TRBV4-3; j_call: TRBJ1-5; clone_size: few; cdr3_aa: CASSQDRYSNQPQHF
v_call: TRBV5-1; j_call: TRBJ2-7; clone_size: once; cdr3_aa: CASSLVMGLPYEQYF
v_call: TRBV5-4; j_call: TRBJ1-2; clone_size: .; cdr3_aa: CASSSTGKNYGYTF
v_call: TRBV12-5; j_call: TRBJ2-5; clone_size: .; cdr3_aa: CASGPGTGGWRETQYF
v_call: TRBV7-9; j_call: TRBJ2-3; clone_size: .; cdr3_aa: CASSLGVRGDTDTQYF
v_call: TRBV6-2/TRBV6-3; j_call: TRBJ1-1; clone_size: .; cdr3_aa: CASSLRSLSTEAFF
v_call: TRBV6-5; j_call: TRBJ2-2; clone_size: .; cdr3_aa: CASSRIAGAPGELFF
v_call: TRBV18; j_call: TRBJ2-1; clone_size: .; cdr3_aa: CASSPTGTGRGYNEQFF
v_call: TRBV19; j_call: TRBJ1-6; clone_size: .; cdr3_aa: CASSIRVYNSPLHF
v_call: TRBV2; j_call: TRBJ2-2; clone_size: once; cdr3_aa: CASIKPPNTGELFF
v_call: TRBV7-2; j_call: TRBJ2-4; clone_size: .; cdr3_aa: CASSLAVAGGPKNIQYF
v_call: TRBV4-1; j_call: TRBJ1-2; clone_size: .; cdr3_aa: CASSQAQGYYGYTF
v_call: TRBV30; j_call: TRBJ1-1; clone_size: .; cdr3_aa: CAWTRVNTEAFF
v_call: TRBV10-1; j_call: TRBJ2-1; clone_size: medium-sized; cdr3_aa: CASSAGNEQFF
v_call: TRBV7-9; j_call: TRBJ1-2; clone_size: .; cdr3_aa: CASSLGRANYGYTF
v_call: TRBV7-9; j_call: TRBJ1-5; clone_size: .; cdr3_aa: CASSLGGRQGGNQPQHF
v_call: TRBV5-1; j_call: TRBJ1-1; clone_size: .; cdr3_aa: CASSFPDRGGTEAFF
v_call: TRBV7-6; j_call: TRBJ2-7; clone_size: .; cdr3_aa: CASSLMASGASYEQYF
v_call: TRBV9; j_call: TRBJ1-2; clone_size: .; cdr3_aa: CASSVDPGQGYGYTF
v_call: TRBV5-5; j_call: TRBJ2-7; clone_size: .; cdr3_aa: CASSFPGPYEQYF
v_call: TRBV28; j_call: TRBJ2-2; clone_size: .; cdr3_aa: CASGTGNTGELFF
v_call: TRBV7-6; j_call: TRBJ1-5; clone_size: .; cdr3_aa: CASSLSQNNQPQHF
v_call: TRBV5-4; j_call: TRBJ1-2; clone_size: once; cdr3_aa: CASSFTTEGYGYTF
v_call: TRBV19; j_call: TRBJ2-7; clone_size: .; cdr3_aa: CASSITGIIYEQYF
v_call: TRBV25-1; j_call: TRBJ2-1; clone_size: few; cdr3_aa: CASSVGTVYNEQFF
v_call: TRBV6-1; j_call: TRBJ1-2; clone_size: once; cdr3_aa: CASSEPDKTFNYGYTF